Each of the 17 T cell receptor beta chains below was sequenced from the same sample in a study of memory CD4+ T cells and cytomegalovirus serostatus (dated by TCRdb to the late 2010s). Preparation of the library involved the immunoSEQ multiplex PCR assay. Imported from immuneACCESS, the table was reduced by TCRdb to in-frame sequences with V and J called. These copies leave out some clones; in studies compared against another copy, an unresolved V gene accounts for under half, and the cause of the remainder is not known. This sample is represented by approximately 60,000 clones; about 80% of them were singletons. The ten most abundant clones make up over 2% of the sample. Single viable CD3+CD4+CD8-CD45RO+ cells were sorted as memory CD4+ T cells on a FACSAria II. Sequences were obtained from memory CD4+ T cells from blood. The origin of the receptors is an adult in good health and CMV-seropositive.

The J gene is TRBJ2-2, the V gene TRBV4-3; weak D call: TRBD2 (6 bases). CDR1 and CDR2 (germline): LGHNA, YSLEER. This CDR3 contains 16 residues. Between the trimmed V and J ends, which lost 2 bases and 7 bases, there was a span of 17 bases. CDR3 DNA sequence: TGCGCCAGCAGCCAATTCTGGACTACCCTCGGCGGGGAGCTGTTTTTT. As protein: CASSQFWTTLGGELFF.

This clone was recorded only once. The J gene is TRBJ1-2, the V gene TRBV7-2; D perhaps matches TRBD1 (6 bases). The CDR3 is 13 amino acids. The V gene's germline CDR1 is SGHTA and CDR2 FQGNSA. With 4 bases removed from V and 3 bases from J, the gap between germline ends came to 9 bases. The CDR3 is CASSSQGYYGYTF. In DNA, the CDR3 is TGTGCCAGCAGCTCCCAGGGGTACTATGGCTACACCTTC.

J is TRBJ2-3 and V is TRBV29-1; D may match TRBD1 or TRBD2 (6 bases each). This CDR3 spans 15 amino acids. Trimming shortened V by 8 bases and J by 2 bases, and 20 bases separated the two germline ends. Germline CDR1 reads SQVTM; CDR2 reads ANQGSEA. CDR3 sequence reads: CSLTGARGATDTQYF. The CDR3 region has the DNA TGCAGCTTGACGGGGGCTCGAGGGGCCACAGATACGCAGTATTTT.

The table lists this clone with many counts. This chain uses TRBV30 with TRBJ1-1; tentative D call: TRBD1 (5 bases). V shed 0 bases and J shed 5 bases, with 16 bases lying between them. The CDR3 sequence is 15 residues long. CDR1 GTSNPN and CDR2 SVGIG come from the germline V gene (reference sequence). The CDR3 region has the DNA TGTGCCTGGAGTGTAGGAGGCAGGGCATGGACTGAAGCTTTCTTT. It translates to CAWSVGGRAWTEAFF.

The chain uses TRBV10-2 and TRBJ2-5; TRBD2 might be the D (6 bases). V was pared by 8 bases and J by 4 bases, with 11 bases between. Germline values: CDR1 WSHSY, CDR2 SAAADI. CDR3 length: 12 residues. CDR3 in amino acids: CASSWRGETQYF. DNA of the CDR3: TGCGCCAGCTCCTGGCGGGGAGAGACCCAGTACTTC.

This clone was seen only once. This chain joins TRBV5-1 and TRBJ1-2; D is perhaps TRBD1 (6 bases). Germline V lookup: CDR1 SGHRS, CDR2 YFSETQ. Between the trimmed V and J ends, which lost 5 bases and 14 bases, there was a span of 22 bases. The CDR3 sequence is 13 residues long. The CDR3 reads CASSSQGSQVVTF. The DNA for the CDR3 is TGCGCCAGCAGTTCGCAGGGGTCCCAGGTAGTTACCTTC.

The rearrangement joins TRBV6-1 to TRBJ2-5, with 10 bases lining up with TRBD1. The CDR3 totals 15 residues. CDR1 is MNHNS and CDR2 is SASEGT in the germline V gene. V gave up 6 bases and J gave up 0 bases; unmatched junction bases: 4. The CDR3 DNA sequence: TGTGCCAGCAGGACAGGGGGCGCATACCAAGAGACCCAGTACTTC. Translating gives CASRTGGAYQETQYF.

The gene calls are TRBV19 and TRBJ1-4, with D maybe TRBD1 (5 bases). Per the germline V gene, CDR1 is LNHDA and CDR2 is SQIVND (reference sequence). Between the trimmed V and J ends, which lost 0 bases and 4 bases, there was a span of 12 bases. This CDR3 comprises 16 residues. CDR3 amino acids: CASSIDGGVLNEKLFF. CDR3 bases: TGTGCCAGTAGTATAGATGGGGGAGTCCTTAATGAAAAACTGTTTTTT.

The gene calls are TRBV4-2 and TRBJ2-5; the match to TRBD2 covers 11 bases. This CDR3 region has 17 residues. V shed 4 bases, J shed 1 base, and the junction held 8 bases outside the gene matches. Germline V lookup: CDR1 LGHNA, CDR2 YNFKEQ. CDR3 amino acids: CASSLTLAGGGQETQYF. The CDR3, as DNA: TGTGCCAGCAGCCTCACTCTAGCGGGAGGCGGCCAAGAGACCCAGTACTTC.

The chain employs TRBV11-2 and TRBJ1-4; the match to TRBD1 covers 10 bases. Germline CDR1 reads SGHAT; CDR2 reads FQNNGV. This CDR3 spans 16 amino acids. Unmatched junction bases numbered 9, after V lost 5 bases and J lost 6 bases. This CDR3 is CASSPRVGTGDEKLFF. The CDR3 DNA reads TGTGCCAGCAGCCCTCGGGTGGGGACAGGGGATGAAAAACTGTTTTTT. The variable domain in full, with the rest retrieved from reference TRBV11-2 and TRBJ1-4, is EAGVAQSPRYKIIEKRQSVAFWCNPISGHATLYWYQQILGQGPKLLIQFQNNGVVDDSQLPKDRFSAERLKGVDSTLKIQPAKLEDSAVYLCASSPRVGTGDEKLFFGSGTQLSVL.

The rearrangement links TRBV27 to TRBJ2-3, with 8 bases aligning to TRBD2. CDR1 MNHEY and CDR2 SMNVEV come from the germline V gene (reference sequence). The CDR3 loop spans 15 amino acids. With V trimmed by 10 bases and J by 1 base, 10 bases remained unmatched. CDR3 sequence: CAIAVSGTRTDTQYF. The DNA for the CDR3 is TGTGCCATCGCGGTTAGCGGGACTCGCACAGATACGCAGTATTTT.

This chain connects TRBV4-1 to TRBJ2-7; 7 nucleotides line up with TRBD2. CDR3 length equals 12 residues. The V segment lost 8 bases and the J segment 7 bases; nucleotides outside the gene matches: 8. Germline CDR1 MGHRA, CDR2 YSYEKL. The CDR3 bases are TGCGCCAGCGAGGAGCGGGGAAGGGAGCAGTACGTC. Encoded protein: CASEERGREQYV.

This clone showed up just a few times. The rearrangement joins TRBV14 to TRBJ2-7; 7 nucleotides match TRBD2. Germline CDR1 SGHDN, CDR2 FVKESK. V lost 0 bases to trimming and J lost 4 bases; unmatched junction nucleotides: 9. The CDR3 has 16 residues. The CDR3 DNA reads as TGTGCCAGCAGCCAAGAAACTAGCGCACCGACTTACGAGCAGTACTTC. This translates into CASSQETSAPTYEQYF.

The sample holds one count of this clone. V gene TRBV2 combines with J gene TRBJ1-2; 8 bases match TRBD1. The V segment lost 6 bases and the J segment 6 bases; nucleotides outside the gene matches: 9. This CDR3 is built from 14 residues. Germline V CDR1 and CDR2: SNHLY, FYNNEI. The CDR3 region is CASRQGQGRNGYTF. CDR3 nucleotide sequence: TGTGCCAGCAGACAAGGACAGGGACGTAATGGCTACACCTTC.

This clone was detected many times. The genes are TRBV30 and TRBJ2-1; 13 bases match TRBD2. V trimming: 2 bases; J trimming: 7 bases; junction bases outside the gene matches: 23. CDR1 GTSNPN and CDR2 SVGIG come from the germline V gene (reference sequence). This CDR3 contains 21 residues. CDR3: CAWSIGQWGALTSGRNNEQFF. Here the CDR3 DNA reads TGTGCCTGGAGTATAGGGCAGTGGGGGGCTTTGACTAGCGGGAGGAATAATGAGCAGTTCTTC.

The V gene is TRBV18, the J gene TRBJ2-1, with 12 bases that match TRBD2. CDR3 length: 16 residues. The V gene end was trimmed by 3 bases and the J gene end by 6 bases; junction bases not matched to a gene: 6. Germline CDR1 reads KGHSH; CDR2 reads LQKENI. CDR3 sequence reads: CASSPPGTSGLNEQFF. The CDR3, as DNA: TGTGCCAGCTCACCCCCCGGGACTAGCGGGCTCAATGAGCAGTTCTTC.

The chain is built from TRBV21-1 and TRBJ2-3; the table names TRBD1, a call not compared with the DNA. TRBV21-1 is labeled a pseudogene. The CDR3 contains 17 residues. The CDR3 nucleotides are TGTGCCAGCAGATGGCAGCCTCGGACAATTAGCACAGATACGCAGTATTTT. Translation gives CASRWQPRTISTDTQYF.